These 21 T cell receptor beta chains were sequenced from one sample in a study of cytomegalovirus exposure and HLA in healthy donors. The PCR had 60 Vbeta and 13 Jbeta primers. The protocol was immunoSEQ multiplex PCR, while the TCRdb copy is restricted to in-frame clones and leaves out a portion. Its clone listing holds fewer than 250,000 clones. The specimen sequenced was PBMCs. The receptors derive from a woman aged 25 to 39 in good health and CMV-seropositive.

The chain recombines TRBV4-2 with TRBJ1-1, with 8 bases identical to TRBD1. Germline V gene sequence: CDR1 LGHNA, CDR2 YNFKEQ. After removal of 0 bases from V and 7 bases from J, the junction contained 4 bases not matched to a gene. CDR3 length: 14 amino acids. As DNA, the CDR3 is TGTGCCAGCAGCCAAGATCGAACAGGGGGTGAAGCTTTCTTT. As protein: CASSQDRTGGEAFF.

J is TRBJ2-7 and V is TRBV11-2; 7 bases line up with TRBD1. Germline V gene sequence: CDR1 SGHAT, CDR2 FQNNGV. V gave up 4 bases and J gave up 6 bases; unmatched junction bases: 6. The CDR3 consists of 13 residues. DNA for the CDR3: TGTGCCAGCAGCTCTGGGACAGACCTCGAGCAGTACTTC. Its translation is CASSSGTDLEQYF.

The CDR3, as DNA: TGTGCCAGCAGTTTCCGTGAGAGCGGCTACACCTTC. It specifies CASSFRESGYTF. The chain employs TRBV6-5 and TRBJ1-2, with D uncertain. CDR1 and CDR2 from the germline V gene are MNHEY and SVGAGI. This CDR3 has 12 residues. Trimming left V 4 bases short and J 8 bases short, with 11 bases between.

The chain employs TRBV7-6 and TRBJ1-3, with D perhaps TRBD1 (6 bases). Germline V gene sequence: CDR1 SGHVS, CDR2 FNYEAQ. The CDR3 has 16 amino acids. V lost 5 bases and J lost 1, with 15 bases in between. The CDR3 DNA is TGTGCCAGCAGCCCCCAAGAGGGGGGGTCTGGAAACACCATATATTTT. As protein: CASSPQEGGSGNTIYF.

This chain links TRBV19 with TRBJ2-5; D possibly corresponds to TRBD2 (7 bases). From germline, CDR1 is LNHDA and CDR2 SQIVND (reference sequence). The CDR3 contains 16 residues. The ends were cut back, 1 base at V and 6 bases at J, with 18 bases in the middle. CDR3 sequence (DNA): TGTGCCAGTAGTATAGTAGGGGGGGAGCTGGGAAAGACCCAGTACTTC. Its translation: CASSIVGGELGKTQYF.

The CDR3: CASSRRQGARDTQYF. DNA for the CDR3: TGTGCCAGCAGCCGGCGACAGGGGGCGCGGGATACGCAGTATTTT. The V call is TRBV7-9, the J call TRBJ2-3, with TRBD1 matching 10 bases. The CDR3 covers 15 residues. The germline V gene encodes CDR1 SEHNR and CDR2 FQNEAQ (reference sequence). V lost 5 bases, J lost 6 bases, and 8 bases stayed unmatched.

The rearrangement links TRBV27 to TRBJ1-2; 8 bases line up with TRBD1. The CDR3 loop spans 14 amino acids. The junction had 9 bases not matched to a gene; V was cut back by 5 bases and J by 7 bases. Per germline, CDR1 MNHEY and CDR2 SMNVEV (reference sequence). The CDR3 sequence is CASSPGQGAGGYTF. The DNA of the CDR3 is TGTGCCAGCAGTCCCGGCCAGGGGGCCGGTGGCTACACCTTC.

The rearrangement uses TRBV14 and TRBJ1-1; tentative D call: TRBD1 (5 bases). Trimming removed 5 bases from V and 9 bases from J, with 13 bases in between. Looked up from germline, CDR1 is SGHDN and CDR2 is FVKESK. This CDR3 comprises 12 residues. The CDR3 loop is CASSYLGGKAFF. CDR3 nucleotides: TGTGCCAGCAGCTACCTGGGGGGGAAAGCTTTCTTT.

The chain carries TRBV30 and TRBJ1-2, with a possible D match to TRBD1 (5 bases). This CDR3 region has 13 residues. Germline V gene data show CDR1 as GTSNPN and CDR2 as SVGIG (reference sequence). Trimming cost V 0 bases and J 5 bases, with 10 bases left between them. Here the CDR3 DNA reads TGTGCCTGGAGTGTATCTGGGGCTTATGGCTACACCTTC. Translated, it gives CAWSVSGAYGYTF.

This chain uses TRBV7-6 with TRBJ2-2; 12 bases are shared with TRBD2. The CDR3 runs to 18 residues. V was clipped by 5 bases and J by 6 bases; unmatched bases: 13. Germline V lookup: CDR1 SGHVS, CDR2 FNYEAQ. CDR3 amino acids: CASSPTLAGGLWAGELFF. The CDR3, as DNA: TGTGCCAGCAGCCCAACCCTAGCGGGGGGGCTTTGGGCCGGGGAGCTGTTTTTT.

This chain connects TRBV5-1 to TRBJ2-1; 7 nucleotides match TRBD1. This CDR3 has 16 residues. Trimming removed 2 bases from V and 2 bases from J; junction bases left unmatched: 7. In germline, CDR1 is SGHRS, CDR2 YFSETQ. The CDR3 nucleotides read TGCGCCAGCAGCTTCAGCCGGGACAGAGCCTACAATGAGCAGTTCTTC. Amino acid sequence: CASSFSRDRAYNEQFF.

This chain joins TRBV2 and TRBJ1-5; the match to TRBD1 covers 8 bases. From germline, CDR1 is SNHLY and CDR2 FYNNEI. V shed 4 bases, J shed 6 bases, and the junction held 5 bases outside the gene matches. The CDR3 is 14 residues long. This chain's CDR3 is CASSGQGTGQPQHF. The CDR3 region has the DNA TGTGCCAGCAGTGGACAGGGGACCGGTCAGCCCCAGCATTTT.

The rearrangement uses TRBV6-5 and TRBJ2-5, with D possibly matching TRBD2 (6 bases). The J call may be mistaken, given a closer DNA end match to TRBJ2-7. Germline CDR1 and CDR2: MNHEY and SVGAGI. This CDR3 has 16 residues. CDR3 in DNA: TGTGCCAGCAGTTACTCCGGCGGGATAAGCTCCTACGAGCAGTACTTC. It encodes CASSYSGGISSYEQYF.

This chain joins TRBV2 and TRBJ2-7; TRBD1 matches 8 bases. The CDR3 is 15 amino acids. Unmatched junction bases numbered 9, after V lost 3 bases and J lost 5 bases. The germline gives CDR1 SNHLY, CDR2 FYNNEI. In nucleotides, the CDR3 is TGTGCCAGCAGTGACCCCACCCCAGGGGGCAACGAGCAGTACTTC. Protein product: CASSDPTPGGNEQYF.

The chain has TRBV28 and TRBJ2-3; D gene ambiguous. In germline, CDR1 is MDHEN, CDR2 SYDVKM. There are 13 residues in the CDR3. Between the trimmed V and J ends, which lost 5 bases and 6 bases, there was a span of 12 bases. The CDR3 loop is CASSPQRTDTQYF. In nucleotides, the CDR3 is TGTGCCAGCAGTCCACAGAGAACGGATACGCAGTATTTT.

The chain has TRBV6-5 and TRBJ1-3, with D unresolved. Germline V lookup: CDR1 MNHEY, CDR2 SVGAGI. Trimming removed 1 base at V and 8 bases at J, with 18 bases between. The CDR3 length is 16 residues. The DNA for the CDR3 is TGTGCCAGCAGTTACTTGGCCGTAACCCGGGGAGACACCATATATTTT. Encoded protein: CASSYLAVTRGDTIYF.

The CDR3 DNA follows: TGTGCCTGGAGTCCTAATCGCGCGAATCAGCCCCAGCATTTT. This sequence encodes CAWSPNRANQPQHF. This chain joins TRBV30 and TRBJ1-5; D is ambiguous. CDR3 size: 14 residues. Trimming took 2 bases from V and 4 from J, leaving 12 bases between them. CDR1 is GTSNPN, CDR2 SVGIG, per germline (reference sequence).

V gene TRBV4-1 combines with J gene TRBJ2-5; 9 nucleotides match TRBD2. Germline V gene lookup returns CDR1 MGHRA and CDR2 YSYEKL. V gave up 2 bases and J gave up 1 base; unmatched junction bases: 17. The CDR3 contains 20 residues. CDR3 residues: CASSQRHLGGSTSGQETQYF. The CDR3 coding sequence is TGCGCCAGCAGCCAAAGACATCTAGGGGGTTCGACTAGCGGCCAAGAGACCCAGTACTTC.

The chain is built from TRBV9 and TRBJ2-1; D is uncertain. Per germline, CDR1 SGDLS and CDR2 YYNGEE. The length of the CDR3 is 16 residues. With 3 bases removed from V and 0 bases from J, the gap between germline ends came to 13 bases. The CDR3 bases are TGTGCCAGCAGCGGACCCGGGTCGAACTCCTACAATGAGCAGTTCTTC. Encoded protein: CASSGPGSNSYNEQFF.

DNA for the CDR3: TGTGCCAGCAGGGGTGTAAGGGGCGAAAAACTGTTTTTT. Translating it yields CASRGVRGEKLFF. The chain is built from TRBV27 and TRBJ1-4; D is possibly TRBD1 (5 bases). Trimming shortened V by 6 bases and J by 8 bases, and 13 bases separated the two germline ends. CDR1 is MNHEY and CDR2 is SMNVEV in the germline V gene (reference sequence). The CDR3 extends over 13 amino acids.

The rearrangement uses TRBV5-1 and TRBJ1-2, with 9 bases matching TRBD1. CDR1 and CDR2 (germline): SGHRS, YFSETQ. After removal of 4 bases from V and 2 bases from J, the junction contained 15 bases not matched to a gene. The CDR3 is 18 amino acids. The CDR3 coding sequence is TGCGCCAGCAGCCATTCGGCGACAGGGGGGCCGGGGAACTATGGCTACACCTTC. This sequence encodes CASSHSATGGPGNYGYTF. Using reference TRBV5-1 and TRBJ1-2 for the parts outside the CDR3, the full variable domain is KAGVTQTPRYLIKTRGQQVTLSCSPISGHRSVSWYQQTPGQGLQFLFEYFSETQRNKGNFPGRFSGRQFSNSRSEMNVSTLELGDSALYLCASSHSATGGPGNYGYTFGSGTRLTVV.